Listed here are 23 T cell receptor beta chains from one sample, sequenced in a study of beta chain features in type 1 diabetes. Expressed TCRB transcripts were sequenced after all isolated RNA was converted to cDNA. Method: immunoSEQ multiplex PCR; TCRdb's copy keeps in-frame clones and lacks some. This sample yields just over 600,000 clones, of which roughly a sixth are seen a single time; around 0.1% belongs to the top ten. Sequencing was carried out using naive CD4+ T cells from blood. The receptors originated from a man between 18 and 35 years old in good health.

There are a few counts of this clone. The V and J genes are TRBV6-4 and TRBJ1-2; possible D gene TRBD1, 6 bases. CDR1 and CDR2 from the germline V gene are MRHNA and SNTAGT. This CDR3 spans 16 amino acids. The germline V and J ends were trimmed by 0 bases and 6 bases, with 17 bases remaining between them. In DNA form, the CDR3 reads TGTGCCAGCAGTGACTCATTGAAGGACAGTCACAATGGCTACACCTTC. Translation gives CASSDSLKDSHNGYTF.

The gene calls are TRBV28 and TRBJ2-7; D unclear. Germline V gene data show CDR1 as MDHEN and CDR2 as SYDVKM. The ends were cut back, 3 bases at V and 3 bases at J, with 12 bases in the middle. This CDR3 has 14 amino acids. The CDR3 DNA is TGTGCCAGCAGTTTGCAGGCCTACCTCTACGAGCAGTACTTC. Its translation is CASSLQAYLYEQYF.

This clone appeared a few times. The V and J genes are TRBV6-6 and TRBJ2-5; D is undetermined. V lost 4 bases, J lost 5 bases, and 5 bases lay in between. CDR1 is MNHNY, CDR2 SVGAGI, per germline (reference sequence). The CDR3 has 11 residues. The CDR3 sequence: CASSFRETQYF. In DNA, the CDR3 is TGTGCCAGCAGTTTCCGGGAGACCCAGTACTTC.

This clone came up a few times. The chain uses TRBV5-6 and TRBJ1-5; D gene uncertain. The CDR3 spans 13 residues. Trimming cost V 2 bases and J 7 bases, with 10 bases left between them. Germline CDR1 is SGHDT and CDR2 is YYEEEE. Written as DNA, the CDR3 is TGTGCCAGCAGCTTTATCGGAGAGCAGCCCCAGCATTTT. Its protein is CASSFIGEQPQHF.

This chain connects TRBV14 to TRBJ1-2; D is unclear. From germline, CDR1 is SGHDN and CDR2 FVKESK. This CDR3 has 13 amino acids. V shed 6 bases and J shed 4 bases, with 12 bases lying between them. CDR3 bases: TGTGCCAGCAGTCTCTTACCTGGCTATGGCTACACCTTC. Amino acids: CASSLLPGYGYTF.

This sequence joins TRBV29-1 and TRBJ2-1; D is uncertain. V dropped 3 bases and J dropped 2 bases, with 14 bases sitting between them. Germline V gene sequence: CDR1 SQVTM, CDR2 ANQGSEA. CDR3 size: 15 residues. The CDR3 DNA is TGCAGCGTTGATGGAGCCACCATGGCCTACAATGAGCAGTTCTTC. Translation gives CSVDGATMAYNEQFF.

This clone came up a few times. The chain has TRBV5-4 and TRBJ2-7, with TRBD2 matching 13 bases. Looked up from germline, CDR1 is SGHNT and CDR2 is YYREEE (reference sequence). The V and J ends lost 6 bases and 4 bases, in that order; junction bases with no gene match: 7. The CDR3 sequence is 15 residues long. The CDR3 is CASTPGLAGAYEQYF. The CDR3 coding sequence is TGTGCCAGCACCCCCGGACTAGCGGGAGCTTACGAGCAGTACTTC. Supplemented by reference TRBV5-4 and TRBJ2-7, the full variable domain reads ETGVTQSPTHLIKTRGQQVTLRCSSQSGHNTVSWYQQALGQGPQFIFQYYREEENGRGNFPPRFSGLQFPNYSSELNVNALELDDSALYLCASTPGLAGAYEQYFGPGTRLTVT.

This clone was counted a few times. The rearrangement joins TRBV27 to TRBJ1-6; D is unclear. Trimming removed 3 bases from V and 0 bases from J, with 9 bases in between. CDR1 is MNHEY, CDR2 SMNVEV, per germline (reference sequence). CDR3 length: 16 amino acids. In DNA form, the CDR3 reads TGTGCCAGCAGTTTCCTTAGCCGCTCCTATAATTCACCCCTCCACTTT. Encoded protein: CASSFLSRSYNSPLHF.

This sequence joins TRBV28 and TRBJ2-5; 8 positions match TRBD1. J lost 4 bases, V lost 5 bases, and 6 bases had no gene match. The germline CDR1 and CDR2 sequences are MDHEN and SYDVKM. CDR3 length: 14 residues. CDR3 amino acids: CASSKPGGGETQYF. As DNA, the CDR3 is TGTGCCAGCAGTAAACCAGGGGGCGGAGAGACCCAGTACTTC.

Only a few counts were recorded for this clone. V and J are TRBV28 and TRBJ1-1; D ambiguous. The CDR3 runs 16 residues. CDR1 is MDHEN, CDR2 SYDVKM, per germline. Trimming pared 3 bases from V and 0 bases from J, leaving 14 bases between. The CDR3 coding sequence is TGTGCCAGCAGTTTCGCCGGGCGGCGGATGAACACTGAAGCTTTCTTT. This translates into CASSFAGRRMNTEAFF.

This clone was detected a few times. The gene calls are TRBV14 and TRBJ1-1; D is uncertain. Germline CDR1 and CDR2: SGHDN and FVKESK. The V end was cut by 5 bases, the J end by 2 bases, with 21 bases between. The CDR3 consists of 17 residues. CDR3 protein: CASSSLLGRNVNTEAFF. For the CDR3, the DNA is TGTGCCAGCAGCAGTCTCCTTGGTAGGAACGTTAACACTGAAGCTTTCTTT.

This clone was detected only a few times. This chain connects TRBV7-9 to TRBJ1-2; D might be TRBD1 (6 bases). This CDR3 region has 14 residues. The germline gives CDR1 SEHNR, CDR2 FQNEAQ (reference sequence). With 6 bases removed from V and 1 base from J, the gap between germline ends came to 12 bases. The DNA for the CDR3 is TGTGCCAGCAGATTTGGACAGAATAACTATGGCTACACCTTC. This gives the protein CASRFGQNNYGYTF.

The V and J genes are TRBV7-2 and TRBJ2-1; no clear D. Between the trimmed V and J ends, which lost 5 bases and 5 bases, there was a span of 4 bases. The CDR3 contains 11 residues. Germline assignment: CDR1 SGHTA and CDR2 FQGNSA. For the CDR3, the DNA is TGTGCCAGCAGCAGTAACAATGAGCAGTTCTTC. Encoded protein: CASSSNNEQFF.

This rearrangement joins TRBV18 to TRBJ2-3; possible D gene TRBD1, 6 bases. This CDR3 is 17 amino acids long. Germline V gene lookup returns CDR1 KGHSH and CDR2 LQKENI. Trimming removed 1 base from V and 5 bases from J, with 19 bases in between. The CDR3 reads CASSPLYLQGHGDTQYF. CDR3 in DNA: TGTGCCAGCTCACCACTGTATTTGCAGGGGCATGGAGATACGCAGTATTTT.

The chain couples TRBV7-2 to TRBJ2-3, with a possible D match to TRBD2 (7 bases). The germline V gene has CDR1 SGHTA and CDR2 FQGNSA. CDR3 length: 16 residues. V was clipped by 6 bases and J by 2 bases, with 18 bases between them. The CDR3 loop is CASSPRGARSTDTQYF. The CDR3 DNA is TGTGCCAGCAGTCCCCGGGGGGCCAGGTCCACAGATACGCAGTATTTT.

This clone showed up just a few times. The rearrangement links TRBV5-1 to TRBJ2-1; possibly TRBD1 or TRBD2 for D (6 bases each). Per germline, CDR1 SGHRS and CDR2 YFSETQ. Deletions cut 0 bases from V and 2 bases from J, with 15 bases between. The CDR3 runs 17 residues. For the CDR3, the DNA is TGCGCCAGCAGCTTGGCCATGCCGGAGGGGGCCTACAATGAGCAGTTCTTC. Protein product: CASSLAMPEGAYNEQFF.

A few counts support this clone. V usage is TRBV10-3 and J usage is TRBJ2-5; D remains ambiguous. Germline assignment: CDR1 ENHRY and CDR2 SYGVKD. The CDR3 runs 13 residues. Trimming stripped 10 bases from V and 0 bases from J, with 12 bases between. In nucleotides, the CDR3 is TGTGCCACACGTTTTAGGGACCAAGAGACCCAGTACTTC. Translating it yields CATRFRDQETQYF.

V is TRBV18 and J is TRBJ1-2, with TRBD1 matching over 9 bases. Germline CDR1 KGHSH, CDR2 LQKENI. With V trimmed by 1 base and J by 4 bases, 4 bases remained unmatched. This CDR3 comprises 15 residues. Here the CDR3 DNA reads TGTGCCAGCTCACCACAAACAGGGGGCCCCTATGGCTACACCTTC. This translates into CASSPQTGGPYGYTF.

In its sample, this clone was seen a few times. This chain joins TRBV7-9 and TRBJ1-2; D gene uncertain. Germline CDR1 and CDR2: SEHNR and FQNEAQ (reference sequence). V was pared by 5 bases and J by 8 bases, with 9 bases between. This CDR3 region has 11 residues. The CDR3 nucleotides read TGTGCCAGCAGCACCCTGGGGGGCTACACCTTC. This codes for CASSTLGGYTF.

This CDR3 is CASSWARQGSYNEQFF. The CDR3 DNA reads TGTGCCAGCAGCTGGGCCCGACAGGGAAGTTACAATGAGCAGTTCTTC. This rearrangement joins TRBV7-9 to TRBJ2-1; 7 bases align to TRBD1. The germline CDR1 and CDR2 sequences are SEHNR and FQNEAQ (reference sequence). J lost 4 bases, V lost 4 bases, and 10 bases had no gene match. The CDR3 is 16 amino acids.

V gene TRBV5-4 combines with J gene TRBJ2-1, with D perhaps TRBD2 (7 bases). The CDR3 covers 16 residues. Germline V gene data show CDR1 as SGHNT and CDR2 as YYREEE (reference sequence). The V gene lost 2 bases and the J gene lost 5 bases, with 17 bases spanning the gap. As DNA, the CDR3 is TGTGCCAGCAGCTTTGGGGGGGCAGCAAGGGACAATGAGCAGTTCTTC. This codes for CASSFGGAARDNEQFF.

In its sample, this clone was seen a few times. This chain connects TRBV6-5 to TRBJ2-7, with D unclear. This CDR3 is built from 16 residues. The germline V gene has CDR1 MNHEY and CDR2 SVGAGI. Trimming took 0 bases from V and 1 from J, leaving 13 bases between them. The CDR3 sequence: CASSYSRSDRSYEQYF. The CDR3 coding sequence is TGTGCCAGCAGTTACTCGCGAAGCGACCGATCCTACGAGCAGTACTTC.

This clone was detected only a few times. V usage is TRBV5-6 and J usage is TRBJ2-5; tentatively, D is TRBD1 or TRBD2 (5 bases each). Trimming took off 3 bases at V and 5 bases at J, with 14 bases between the two ends. CDR3 length: 14 residues. CDR1 SGHDT and CDR2 YYEEEE come from the germline V gene. The CDR3 here is CASSSRGARETQYF. CDR3 in DNA: TGTGCCAGCAGCTCGAGGGGAGCGAGGGAGACCCAGTACTTC.